These 4 T cell receptor beta chains share one sample of origin, sequenced in a study of T cells in narcolepsy. Libraries were prepared by immunoSEQ multiplex PCR; TCRdb keeps only in-frame clonotypes and omits some of them. This table has about 27,000 clones, more than 75% appearing once. The sequenced sample was CD45RA- memory CD4+ T cells from PBMCs. These TCRs come from a human donor with narcolepsy.

The gene calls are TRBV6-1 and TRBJ2-1; possibly TRBD2 for D (5 bases). Looked up from germline, CDR1 is MNHNS and CDR2 is SASEGT. Trimming pared 5 bases from V and 10 bases from J, leaving 12 bases between. The CDR3 has 12 residues. CDR3 loop: CASSRGGAEQFF. The CDR3 bases are TGTGCCAGCAGTCGAGGAGGCGCGGAGCAGTTCTTC.

CDR3 coding DNA: TGTGCCAGCAGTGAAGATGGGGGCTTAGGAGAGACCCAGTACTTC. It codes for CASSEDGGLGETQYF. This rearrangement joins TRBV2 to TRBJ2-5; D perhaps matches TRBD1 (6 bases). The CDR3 covers 15 residues. Looked up from germline, CDR1 is SNHLY and CDR2 is FYNNEI. The ends were cut back, 1 base at V and 4 bases at J, with 13 bases in the middle. Together with reference TRBV2 and TRBJ2-5, the CDR3 gives the full variable domain: EPEVTQTPSHQVTQMGQEVILRCVPISNHLYFYWYRQILGQKVEFLVSFYNNEISEKSEIFDDQFSVERPDGSNFTLKIRSTKLEDSAMYFCASSEDGGLGETQYFGPGTRLLVL.

This clone was seen more than once but under ten times. The V call is TRBV7-8, the J call TRBJ2-3; 13 bases align to TRBD2. The CDR3 has 16 amino acids. V shed 5 bases and J 1 base; nucleotides not matched to a gene: 3. CDR1 SGHVS and CDR2 FQNEAQ come from the germline V gene. CDR3 protein: CASSPGTSGGTDTQYF. CDR3 DNA: TGTGCCAGCAGCCCCGGGACTAGCGGGGGCACAGATACGCAGTATTTT.

The chain combines TRBV5-8 with TRBJ1-6; D is unresolved. CDR1 and CDR2 (germline): SGHTS, YDEGEE. The V end was cut by 0 bases, the J end by 0 bases, with 13 bases between. This CDR3 spans 18 amino acids. Here the CDR3 reads CASSLAPVGFSYNSPLHF. The CDR3 bases are TGTGCCAGCAGCTTGGCCCCGGTTGGGTTCTCCTATAATTCACCCCTCCACTTT.